These 32 T cell receptor beta chains were sequenced from one sample in a study of blood T cell repertoires in COVID-19. Sequenced by immunoSEQ multiplex PCR; TCRdb stores in-frame clones only, minus some. The sample carries 150,000 to 180,000 clones, approximately 80% recorded once. Material for sequencing was peripheral blood. The receptors derive from a woman aged 60 to 75 with acute or convalescent COVID-19.

The chain joins TRBV6-5 to TRBJ2-1; 10 bases agree with TRBD2. The ends lost 11 bases at V and 8 bases at J; junction bases unmatched: 3. The germline V gene encodes CDR1 MNHEY and CDR2 SVGAGI. CDR3 length equals 11 residues. CDR3: CAGTSGDEQFF. The DNA of the CDR3 is TGTGCCGGCACTAGCGGGGATGAGCAGTTCTTC.

The gene calls are TRBV7-2 and TRBJ2-1; 15 nucleotides agree with TRBD2. CDR1 and CDR2 (germline): SGHTA, FQGNSA. V gave up 5 bases and J gave up 7 bases; unmatched junction bases: 9. The CDR3 has 17 amino acids. CDR3 protein: CASSQPGLAGGRNEQFF. The DNA for the CDR3 is TGTGCCAGCAGCCAACCCGGACTAGCGGGGGGGAGGAATGAGCAGTTCTTC.

This chain joins TRBV9 and TRBJ1-3; no clear D gene. V lost 4 bases, J lost 2 bases, and 4 bases lay in between. This CDR3 has 12 amino acids. The germline V gene encodes CDR1 SGDLS and CDR2 YYNGEE. The CDR3 nucleotides are TGTGCCAGCAGCCTCCCTGGAAACACCATATATTTT. Translating it yields CASSLPGNTIYF.

The chain has TRBV11-2 and TRBJ2-1; D remains ambiguous. Germline V CDR1 and CDR2: SGHAT, FQNNGV. V was shortened by 2 bases and J by 2 bases, with 10 bases between the two germline ends. The CDR3 runs 15 residues. The CDR3 DNA is TGTGCCAGCAGCTTACTCCGGAGCCCCTACAATGAGCAGTTCTTC. Protein sequence: CASSLLRSPYNEQFF.

The J gene is TRBJ1-5, the V gene TRBV12-3 or TRBV12-4; the D is unclear. The CDR3 sequence is 12 residues long. V lost 6 bases to trimming and J lost 6 bases, with 9 bases between them. The chain's CDR3 is CASRGGPQPQHF. Here the CDR3 DNA reads TGTGCCAGCAGAGGAGGACCTCAGCCCCAGCATTTT.

The gene calls are TRBV3-1 (or the pseudogene TRBV3-2) and TRBJ2-1; D is uncertain. Trimming shortened V by 4 bases and J by 3 bases, and 10 bases separated the two germline ends. CDR3 length: 14 residues. Germline CDR1 LGHDT, CDR2 YNNKEL (reference sequence). In DNA form, the CDR3 reads TGTGCCAGCAGCCCCGGCGGCGGCTACAATGAGCAGTTCTTC. The encoded protein is CASSPGGGYNEQFF.

V and J are TRBV12-3 or TRBV12-4 and TRBJ1-5; D uncertain. Between the trimmed V and J ends, which lost 5 bases and 6 bases, there was a span of 11 bases. The CDR3 is made up of 13 amino acids. The chain's CDR3 is CASSQGLSQPQHF. CDR3 DNA sequence: TGTGCCAGCAGTCAAGGACTGAGTCAGCCCCAGCATTTT.

This clone was counted a few times. This sequence joins TRBV11-3 and TRBJ1-1, with 9 bases lining up with TRBD1. CDR1 and CDR2 (germline): SGHNT, YENEEA. V shed 5 bases, J shed 5 bases, and the junction held 0 bases outside the gene matches. The CDR3 spans 12 residues. The DNA for the CDR3 is TGTGCCAGCAGCGGACAGGGGACTGAAGCTTTCTTT. It encodes CASSGQGTEAFF.

In its sample, this clone was seen a few times. The genes are TRBV4-2 and TRBJ2-5; D possibly corresponds to TRBD2 (5 bases). The germline V gene has CDR1 LGHNA and CDR2 YNFKEQ. The CDR3 contains 14 residues. Trimming cost V 0 bases and J 5 bases, with 10 bases left between them. CDR3 nucleotides: TGTGCCAGCAGCCAAGATATTAGAGGGGAGACCCAGTACTTC. This codes for CASSQDIRGETQYF.

The chain recombines TRBV24-1 with TRBJ2-5, with TRBD2 matching 10 bases. V shed 1 base, J shed 5 bases, and the junction held 6 bases outside the gene matches. The CDR3 runs 16 residues. Germline values: CDR1 KGHDR, CDR2 SFDVKD. The CDR3 nucleotides are TGTGCCACCAGTGATTTAGGAGCGGGGGGGATGGAGACCCAGTACTTC. Translating gives CATSDLGAGGMETQYF.

This clone has a single count. The rearrangement uses TRBV28 and TRBJ1-1, with TRBD1 identical over 7 bases. Germline CDR1 reads MDHEN; CDR2 reads SYDVKM. The CDR3 extends over 15 amino acids. The V gene end was trimmed by 3 bases and the J gene end by 5 bases; junction bases not matched to a gene: 9. In nucleotides, the CDR3 is TGTGCCAGCAGTTTGGCACCCAGGGGGAGTACTGAAGCTTTCTTT. Amino acids: CASSLAPRGSTEAFF.

The gene calls are TRBV30 and TRBJ1-2, with D hard to call. Trimming took off 0 bases at V and 8 bases at J, with 19 bases between the two ends. This CDR3 is built from 15 residues. Germline loops: CDR1 GTSNPN, CDR2 SVGIG (reference sequence). CDR3 loop: CAWSVGAPSRAGYTF. The CDR3, as DNA: TGTGCCTGGAGTGTAGGAGCGCCGTCCAGAGCCGGCTACACCTTC.

The chain has TRBV12-3 or TRBV12-4 and TRBJ1-2, with a possible D match to TRBD1 (5 bases). With 8 bases removed from V and 2 bases from J, the gap between germline ends came to 6 bases. CDR3 length: 11 amino acids. The CDR3 nucleotides are TGTGCCAGCTCAGGGAACTATGGCTACACCTTC. It encodes CASSGNYGYTF.

The chain has TRBV3-1 (or the pseudogene TRBV3-2) and TRBJ1-1; D is unresolved. V was cut by 3 bases and J by 3 bases, with 8 bases left in between. The germline CDR1 and CDR2 sequences are LGHDT and YNNKEL (reference sequence). CDR3 length equals 13 residues. In nucleotides, the CDR3 is TGTGCCAGCAGCCACTCGGTCTACACTGAAGCTTTCTTT. It codes for CASSHSVYTEAFF.

This clone was observed many times. The chain employs TRBV9 and TRBJ1-1; D may be TRBD1 (6 bases). Germline V lookup: CDR1 SGDLS, CDR2 YYNGEE. The germline V and J ends were trimmed by 3 bases and 1 base, with 16 bases remaining between them. CDR3 size: 16 residues. The CDR3 region is CASSALSGTTNTEAFF. The CDR3 DNA follows: TGTGCCAGCAGCGCCCTCTCCGGGACAACGAACACTGAAGCTTTCTTT.

V is TRBV5-6 and J is TRBJ2-7; D possibly corresponds to TRBD2 (5 bases). This CDR3 comprises 13 residues. V was pared by 3 bases and J by 1 base, with 8 bases between. Germline CDR1 and CDR2: SGHDT and YYEEEE. CDR3 residues: CASSSEESYEQYF. CDR3 bases: TGTGCCAGCAGCTCGGAGGAATCCTACGAGCAGTACTTC. The full variable domain, completed using reference TRBV5-6 and TRBJ2-7, is DAGVTQSPTHLIKTRGQQVTLRCSPKSGHDTVSWYQQALGQGPQFIFQYYEEEERQRGNFPDRFSGHQFPNYSSELNVNALLLGDSALYLCASSSEESYEQYFGPGTRLTVT.

In its sample, this clone ranks as large. The CDR3 loop is CASSSAGTGYTGELFF. Here the CDR3 DNA reads TGTGCCAGCAGTTCCGCCGGGACAGGGTACACCGGGGAGCTGTTTTTT. The chain joins TRBV7-9 to TRBJ2-2; 9 positions agree with TRBD1. The CDR3 runs to 16 residues. Unmatched junction bases numbered 8, after V lost 6 bases and J lost 3 bases. Germline assignment: CDR1 SEHNR and CDR2 FQNEAQ (reference sequence).

This clone was counted a few times. V gene TRBV4-1 combines with J gene TRBJ2-1; TRBD2 agrees at 10 bases. Germline loops: CDR1 MGHRA, CDR2 YSYEKL. The CDR3 loop spans 16 amino acids. J gave up 8 bases and V 1 base, and 8 bases lay outside the gene matches. The CDR3 coding sequence is TGCGCCAGCAGCCAAGGGGAATTAGCGGGGGGTTATGAGCAGTTCTTC. Its protein is CASSQGELAGGYEQFF.

The chain couples TRBV6-5 to TRBJ1-4; 8 positions match TRBD1. Trimming cost V 6 bases and J 4 bases; bases outside gene matches: 4. Germline CDR1 reads MNHEY; CDR2 reads SVGAGI. This CDR3 comprises 14 residues. Written as DNA, the CDR3 is TGTGCCAGCAGACAGGGGGTCAGTAATGAAAAACTGTTTTTT. It yields the protein CASRQGVSNEKLFF.

With regard to this clone: The sample carries other DNA sequences with the same CDR3. The chain uses TRBV18 and TRBJ1-5; D not resolved. The germline V and J ends were trimmed by 2 bases and 4 bases, with 6 bases remaining between them. The germline V gene has CDR1 KGHSH and CDR2 LQKENI. The CDR3 contains 13 residues. CDR3 sequence reads: CASSPLENQPQHF. CDR3 in DNA: TGTGCCAGCTCACCATTAGAAAATCAGCCCCAGCATTTT.

This sequence joins TRBV19 and TRBJ2-1, with 7 bases fitting TRBD1. The junction had 10 bases not matched to a gene; V was cut back by 6 bases and J by 8 bases. CDR3 length equals 14 residues. The V gene's germline CDR1 is LNHDA and CDR2 SQIVND (reference sequence). CDR3: CASSPSGQVYEQFF. The CDR3 coding sequence is TGTGCCAGTAGCCCCAGTGGACAGGTCTATGAGCAGTTCTTC.

This clone has just a few counts. The chain links TRBV18 to TRBJ2-2, with 7 bases matching TRBD1. The V segment lost 5 bases and the J segment 4 bases; nucleotides outside the gene matches: 10. CDR3 length equals 16 residues. Germline CDR1 reads KGHSH; CDR2 reads LQKENI. DNA for the CDR3: TGTGCCAGCTCAGCCTTGACAGGGCCGGGCACCGGGGAGCTGTTTTTT. It is translated as CASSALTGPGTGELFF.

V usage is TRBV10-2 and J usage is TRBJ2-3, with D perhaps matching TRBD2 (6 bases). Looked up from germline, CDR1 is WSHSY and CDR2 is SAAADI. The CDR3 loop spans 20 amino acids. V was shortened by 4 bases and J by 0 bases, with 26 bases between the two germline ends. In DNA form, the CDR3 reads TGCGCCAGCAGTGGATTACCTGGGGCGACTAGGGCCCGGAGCACAGATACGCAGTATTTT. Residues: CASSGLPGATRARSTDTQYF.

J is TRBJ1-1 and V is TRBV6-5; 7 nucleotides match TRBD1. The CDR3 covers 14 residues. Trimming cost V 7 bases and J 5 bases; bases outside gene matches: 10. Germline V gives CDR1 MNHEY, CDR2 SVGAGI. CDR3 sequence reads: CASKYRGKGTEAFF. The CDR3 nucleotides read TGTGCCAGCAAGTACAGGGGCAAGGGAACTGAAGCTTTCTTT.

The chain links TRBV5-4 to TRBJ2-1; 13 nucleotides match TRBD2. The germline gives CDR1 SGHNT, CDR2 YYREEE (reference sequence). This CDR3 comprises 19 residues. V was clipped by 0 bases and J by 0 bases; unmatched bases: 6. The CDR3 DNA reads TGTGCCAGCAGCTTGGGGGGACTAGCGGGGCCTAACTCCTACAATGAGCAGTTCTTC. Protein: CASSLGGLAGPNSYNEQFF.

The chain has TRBV30 and TRBJ1-5, with D unresolved. Germline CDR1 is GTSNPN and CDR2 is SVGIG (reference sequence). The CDR3 contains 14 residues. The V end was cut by 0 bases, the J end by 7 bases, with 13 bases between. The CDR3 sequence is CAWSVREAFQPQHF. The CDR3 DNA sequence: TGTGCCTGGAGTGTACGCGAGGCTTTCCAGCCCCAGCATTTT.

This sequence joins TRBV7-9 and TRBJ1-1; weak D call: TRBD1 (5 bases). Germline CDR1 and CDR2: SEHNR and FQNEAQ (reference sequence). The V end was cut by 10 bases, the J end by 5 bases, with 14 bases between. This CDR3 spans 12 amino acids. CDR3: CAIREGRTEAFF. CDR3 nucleotides: TGTGCCATAAGGGAGGGGCGGACTGAAGCTTTCTTT.

The chain uses TRBV7-8 and TRBJ2-1; 13 bases are a match to TRBD2. CDR1 and CDR2 from the germline V gene are SGHVS and FQNEAQ. V lost 5 bases, J lost 6 bases, and 7 bases stayed unmatched. The CDR3 spans 16 residues. The CDR3 bases are TGTGCCAGCAGCCCAACTAGCGGGGGGGCAACCAATGAGCAGTTCTTC. Translated: CASSPTSGGATNEQFF.

This chain connects TRBV7-9 to TRBJ2-3; 8 bases match TRBD2. The ends lost 11 bases at V and 5 bases at J; junction bases unmatched: 9. The CDR3 spans 13 residues. Germline-derived CDR1 and CDR2 are SEHNR and FQNEAQ (reference sequence). CDR3 sequence (DNA): TGTGCCCTCGTAGCGAGCGGGGGAGATACGCAGTATTTT. This gives the protein CALVASGGDTQYF.

This clone occurred a few times. J is TRBJ2-7 and V is TRBV27; D is possibly TRBD1 (6 bases). Trimming cost V 6 bases and J 2 bases, with 20 bases left between them. This CDR3 has 16 residues. Germline V gives CDR1 MNHEY, CDR2 SMNVEV (reference sequence). CDR3 sequence reads: CASSQGTWGRPYEQYV. CDR3 DNA: TGTGCCAGCAGCCAAGGGACATGGGGCCGCCCCTACGAGCAGTACGTC.

The genes are TRBV10-1 and TRBJ2-4; D is perhaps TRBD1 (6 bases). The germline V gene has CDR1 WNHNN and CDR2 SYGVQD (reference sequence). The V end lost 3 bases, the J end lost 7 bases, and 13 bases lay between the germline ends. The CDR3 sequence is 14 residues long. The CDR3 region has the DNA TGCGCCAGCAGTGATACAGGGTTAATTAACATTCAGTACTTC. The encoded protein is CASSDTGLINIQYF.

The J gene is TRBJ1-3, the V gene TRBV5-1, with D perhaps matching TRBD1 (6 bases). The CDR3 sequence is 17 residues long. Germline-derived CDR1 and CDR2 are SGHRS and YFSETQ. The ends were cut back, 0 bases at V and 1 base at J, with 14 bases in the middle. The CDR3 loop reads CASSLGVFGTSGNTIYF. For the CDR3, the DNA is TGCGCCAGCAGCTTGGGGGTGTTCGGGACATCTGGAAACACCATATATTTT.